The 6 T cell receptor beta chains below were found in one sample sequenced in a study of CXCR3-negative and CXCR3-positive naive CD8 T cells. The authors made the TRB cDNA libraries by 5' RACE using UMI labels. TCRdb reprocessed the 5' RACE reads and stores each CDR3 protein as one record, lacking DNA. This sample contains 48,000 or so distinct CDR3 sequences. The sample consisted of memory CD8+ T cells from blood. Receptor source: a human donor in good health. Some clones in this sample may be carry-over from other donors' samples.

The chain joins TRBV6-4 to TRBJ2-3; TCRdb picks TRBD1, but there is no DNA to check that call. Germline V gene data show CDR1 as MRHNA and CDR2 as SNTAGT. CDR3 length: 16 amino acids. CDR3 in amino acids: CASSDSGTGGADTQYF.

J is TRBJ2-7 and V is TRBV6-4; without DNA, the TCRdb call of TRBD1 cannot be checked. This CDR3 region has 16 residues. From germline, CDR1 is MRHNA and CDR2 SNTAGT. The CDR3 loop is CASSVEGARAVDEQYF.

CDR3 amino acids: CAWSGLGGRNSPLHF. The rearrangement joins TRBV30 to TRBJ1-6. The CDR3 extends over 15 amino acids. CDR1 is GTSNPN, CDR2 SVGIG, per germline (reference sequence).

V gene TRBV5-4 combines with J gene TRBJ2-1; TCRdb's D call of TRBD1 is untestable without DNA. CDR1 and CDR2 (germline): SGHNT, YYREEE (reference sequence). The CDR3 is 18 residues long. The chain's CDR3 is CASSPIPPQGKGVNEQFF.

The chain is built from TRBV5-1 and TRBJ2-1; TCRdb's D call, TRBD2, is unchecked because there is no DNA. In germline, CDR1 is SGHRS, CDR2 YFSETQ. The CDR3 sequence is 16 residues long. CDR3 residues: CASSSHLAGGYNEQFF.

The chain couples TRBV25-1 to TRBJ2-5. The CDR3 contains 13 residues. In germline, CDR1 is MGHDK, CDR2 SYGVNS. CDR3 region: CASSELLGETQYF.